A single sample is the source of the 5 T cell receptor beta chains below, sequenced in a study of vaccination and CD4 T cells after COVID-19 (dated by TCRdb to between 2021 and 2024). Libraries were prepared through PCR. The sequencing machine was an Illumina iSeq 100. DNA from cultured CD4+ T cells underwent TCR sequencing with the Oncomine TCR Beta short-read assay at the Johns Hopkins FTIC core. In TCRdb, the public reads were trimmed at Q25 with fastp and aligned with MiXCR, with productive beta chains retained. Rows are combined by CDR3 protein, so each entry shows the most common genes and DNA. The sample has approximately 15,000 distinct CDR3 sequences on record, 65% to 80% of them singletons. In total, the top ten clones hold around 16% of the sample. The meaning of the sample's treatment or condition label: approximately nine-day PBMC culture with coronavirus spike peptide pools or control peptides (ViraFEST assay).

These TCRs' antigens remain unknown. The sequenced sample consisted of CD4+ T cells from blood, cultured in vitro. Receptor source: a human donor who had recovered from COVID-19.

This chain links TRBV30 with TRBJ1-5; tentative D call: TRBD1 (5 bases). In germline, CDR1 is GTSNPN, CDR2 SVGIG (reference sequence). Trimming took off 2 bases at V and 4 bases at J, with 15 bases between the two ends. The length of the CDR3 is 15 residues. This chain's CDR3 is CAWSLAGPENQPQHF. The CDR3 nucleotides are TGTGCCTGGAGTTTGGCAGGGCCTGAAAATCAGCCCCAGCATTTT.

There are a few counts of this clonotype. The V call is TRBV7-2, the J call TRBJ2-2; 10 nucleotides agree with TRBD1. The CDR3 has 15 amino acids. Germline-derived CDR1 and CDR2 are SGHTA and FQGNSA. The junction had 8 bases not matched to a gene; V was cut back by 10 bases and J by 3 bases. The CDR3 sequence: CAITPGQGHTGELFF. For the CDR3, the DNA is TGTGCCATCACTCCGGGACAGGGGCACACCGGGGAGCTGTTTTTT.

In the case of this clonotype: One end of the junction varies from germline; a read error may be responsible. The CDR3 DNA reads TGTGCCACCAGCAGAGGACAGGCCGGTTTCCGCCACTTC. As protein: CATSRGQAGFRHF. The chain couples TRBV15 to TRBJ2-7, with a possible D match to TRBD1 (6 bases). Germline CDR1 reads LNHNV; CDR2 reads YYDKDF (reference sequence). There are 13 residues in the CDR3.

V is TRBV9 and J is TRBJ1-2; no reliable D call. Trimming shortened V by 0 bases and J by 4 bases, and 13 bases separated the two germline ends. The CDR3 runs to 15 residues. Germline V CDR1 and CDR2: SGDLS, YYNGEE. The CDR3 reads CASSVDISKTYGYTF. The CDR3 DNA is TGTGCCAGCAGCGTAGATATCAGCAAGACCTATGGCTACACCTTC.

The chain has TRBV24-1 and TRBJ2-3; D remains ambiguous. Trimming shortened V by 6 bases and J by 5 bases, and 8 bases separated the two germline ends. Germline V CDR1 and CDR2: KGHDR, SFDVKD. The CDR3 has 12 amino acids. The CDR3 DNA follows: TGTGCCACCAGTTTTTGGGGAGATACGCAGTATTTT. This translates into CATSFWGDTQYF.